Given below is one T cell receptor (beta chain) in context. This clonotype occurred a few times. Its binding antigen is unknown. Base qualities are not at hand, and no much larger clone is one base apart. This sample was included in a study of T-cell reconstitution after alpha-beta-depleted transplantation in children listed by TCRdb under 2016. With regard to the full study: T-cell immune reconstitution after TCRalphabeta/CD19-depleted allogeneic hematopoietic cell transplantation in children was quantitatively tracked in the study by means of TCR repertoire profiling. General findings and caveats noted by the study authors: The apparently early alphabetaT-cell count recovery about two months after transplant was reportedly dependent on only several hundred rapidly expanded clones derived from non-depleted graft cells. In some patients, the high TCRbeta diversity seen at day 60 was put down to recipient T cells and intrathymic progenitors that had survived conditioning. The frequencies of hyperexpanded clones fell over the following months, and after one year, T-cell counts and TCRbeta diversity were mostly attributed to newly produced T cells.

To prepare the library, PCR was applied. Instrument used: Illumina HiSeq 2500. Molecular barcoding was employed in the preparation of TCR libraries, with unique molecular identifiers being used to normalize TCRbeta repertoire quantification. The public reads were run again by TCRdb, first through fastp at Q25 and then through MiXCR, and only productive beta chains were kept. Entries that share a CDR3 protein sequence are merged under the most common genes and DNA. Across this sample there are 780,000 or so distinct CDR3 sequences, with roughly 16% seen only once. Just under 5% of the sample is held by the ten biggest clonotypes. Counted from cysteine to phenylalanine, this CDR3 has 13 amino acids. The DNA shown is the 39-base CDR3, in frame from base 1. Trimming costs V 2 bases and J 5 bases, and their ends lie 8 bases apart. CDR1 and CDR2 were assigned from the germline V gene as SGHDT and YYEEEE.

What the treatment or condition label conveys for this sample: allogeneic hematopoietic cell transplantation with graft depleted of TCRalphabeta T cells and CD19 B cells. The children who served as transplant recipients had been given grafts of TCRalphabeta/CD19-depleted allogeneic hematopoietic cells. The source was PBMCs, mostly from graft donor cells, collected 360 days after TCRalphabeta/CD19-depleted stem cell transplant. This sequence was found in a male patient under 18 who had a stem cell transplant for acute lymphoblastic leukemia, so the T cells may come from the graft donor. Recombination joined TRBV5-6 with TRBJ2-1; the D gene could be TRBD1 or TRBD2, each one agreeing over 5 bases. In nucleotides, the sequence is TGTGCCAGCAGCTTCGGGACCAACAATGAGCAGTTCTTC. It translates as CASSFGTNNEQFF.